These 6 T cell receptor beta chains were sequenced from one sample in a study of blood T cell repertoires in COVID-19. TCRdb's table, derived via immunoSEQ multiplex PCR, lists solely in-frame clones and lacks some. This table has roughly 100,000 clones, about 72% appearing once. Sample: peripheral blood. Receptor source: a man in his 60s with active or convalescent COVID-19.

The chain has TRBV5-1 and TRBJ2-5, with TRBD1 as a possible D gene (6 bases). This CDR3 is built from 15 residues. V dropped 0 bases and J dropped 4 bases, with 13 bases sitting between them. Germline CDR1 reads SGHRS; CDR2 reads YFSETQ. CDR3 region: CASSLGGGRGETQYF. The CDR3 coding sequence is TGCGCCAGCAGCTTGGGTGGCGGCAGGGGAGAGACCCAGTACTTC.

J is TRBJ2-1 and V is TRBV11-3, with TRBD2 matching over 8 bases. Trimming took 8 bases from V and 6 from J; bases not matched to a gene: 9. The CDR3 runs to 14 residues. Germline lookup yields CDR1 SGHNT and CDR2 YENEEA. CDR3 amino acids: CASRAAGGSNEQFF. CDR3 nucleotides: TGTGCCAGCCGGGCTGCGGGAGGCAGCAATGAGCAGTTCTTC.

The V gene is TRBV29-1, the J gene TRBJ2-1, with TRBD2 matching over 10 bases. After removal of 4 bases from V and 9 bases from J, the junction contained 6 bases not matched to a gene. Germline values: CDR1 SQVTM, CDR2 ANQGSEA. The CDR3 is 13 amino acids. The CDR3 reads CSVASGRAGEQFF. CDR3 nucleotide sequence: TGCAGCGTTGCCAGCGGGAGGGCCGGTGAGCAGTTCTTC.

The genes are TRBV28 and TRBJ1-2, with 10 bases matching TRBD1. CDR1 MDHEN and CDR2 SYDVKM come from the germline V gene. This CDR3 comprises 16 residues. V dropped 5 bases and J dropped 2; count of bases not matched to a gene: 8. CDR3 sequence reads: CASSSGTGVLNYGYTF. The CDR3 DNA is TGTGCCAGCAGTAGCGGGACAGGGGTTTTAAACTATGGCTACACCTTC.

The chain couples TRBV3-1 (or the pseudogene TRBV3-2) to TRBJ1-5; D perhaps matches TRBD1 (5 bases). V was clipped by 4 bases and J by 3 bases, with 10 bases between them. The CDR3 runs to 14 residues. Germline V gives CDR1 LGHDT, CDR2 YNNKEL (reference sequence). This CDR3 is CASSRKGANQPQHF. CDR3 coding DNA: TGTGCCAGCAGCCGAAAAGGGGCCAATCAGCCCCAGCATTTT.

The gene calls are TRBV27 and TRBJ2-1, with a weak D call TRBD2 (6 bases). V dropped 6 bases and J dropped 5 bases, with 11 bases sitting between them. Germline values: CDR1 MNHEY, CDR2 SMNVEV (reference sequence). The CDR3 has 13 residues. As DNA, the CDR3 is TGTGCCAGCAGGACTATAGCGGACAATGAGCAGTTCTTC. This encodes CASRTIADNEQFF.